What follows are 2 T cell receptor beta chains derived from one specimen sequenced in a study of molecular identifiers for immune sequencing clone quantification. Each CDR3 protein gets one entry after TCRdb re-called the PCR reads with MiXCR. The data hold approximately 590,000 distinct CDR3 sequences, with around 25% observed a single time. The source material was naive CD8+ T cells from blood, with Jurkat cell RNA spiked in. Specified subset: FACS-sorted CD8+CD4-CCR7+CD45RA+ naive T cells. The receptor source for this set is a human donor in good health. Some libraries in this study had Jurkat cell RNA spiked in.

In regard to this clonotype: This may be a read error: a much more frequent sequence differs by one nucleotide. The gene calls are TRBV4-1 and TRBJ2-7, with TRBD2 as a possible D gene (6 bases). The CDR3 loop spans 13 amino acids. The V and J ends lost 1 base and 3 bases respectively, with 7 bases between them. Germline-derived CDR1 and CDR2 are MGHRA and YSYEKL. The CDR3 protein is CASSQVADYEQYF. CDR3 sequence (DNA): TGCGCCAGCAGCCAAGTAGCGGACTACGAGCAGTACTTC.

This clonotype was seen ten or more times. CDR3 region: CASWDEGFSTEAFF. The CDR3 coding sequence is TGCGCCAGCTGGGATGAGGGGTTCTCGACTGAAGCTTTCTTT. The gene calls are TRBV4-1 and TRBJ1-1, with D perhaps TRBD1 (5 bases). The ends were cut back, 8 bases at V and 5 bases at J, with 18 bases in the middle. CDR3 length: 14 residues. The V gene's germline CDR1 is MGHRA and CDR2 YSYEKL.